This T cell receptor beta chain was sequenced for a study of a mutant IDH1 vaccine in newly diagnosed glioma. Overall study: Most patients had received both radiotherapy and temozolomide, the prior options being radiotherapy, temozolomide, or both.

Germline V CDR1 and CDR2: LGHNT, FRNRAP. The CDR3 length is 16 residues. The trim removed 3 bases at V and 3 bases at J, leaving 6 bases unmatched. Time point given: week 23, last vaccination. Each dose of the vaccine consisted of 300 ug of mutant IDH1 20-mer peptide, with topical imiquimod. As to this clone: As yet, its antigen is unknown.

Profiled with immunoSEQ multiplex PCR; TCRdb holds only in-frame clones, not every one. The table includes about 20,000 clones, 82% detected once. The V and J genes are TRBV12-5 and TRBJ1-1; TRBD1 aligns across 11 bases. The receptor comes from a man in his thirties or forties with glioma. The sample consisted of PBMCs, taken from a glioma patient whose treatment included an IDH1 peptide vaccine. Here the CDR3 DNA reads TGTGCTAGTGGTTTTAATCCGGGACAGGGGGACACTGAAGCTTTCTTT. Amino acid sequence: CASGFNPGQGDTEAFF.